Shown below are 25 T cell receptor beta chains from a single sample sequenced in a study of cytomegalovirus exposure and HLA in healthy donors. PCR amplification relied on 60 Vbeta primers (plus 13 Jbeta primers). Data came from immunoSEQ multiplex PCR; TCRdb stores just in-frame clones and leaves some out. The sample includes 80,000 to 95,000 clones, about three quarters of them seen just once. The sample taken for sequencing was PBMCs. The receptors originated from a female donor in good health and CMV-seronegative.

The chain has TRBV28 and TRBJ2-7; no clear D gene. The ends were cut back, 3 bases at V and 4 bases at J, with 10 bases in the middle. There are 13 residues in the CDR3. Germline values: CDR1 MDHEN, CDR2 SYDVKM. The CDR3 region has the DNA TGTGCCAGCAGTTTGCGCACAGTTTACGAGCAGTACTTC. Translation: CASSLRTVYEQYF. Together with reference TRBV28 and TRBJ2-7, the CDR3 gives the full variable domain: DVKVTQSSRYLVKRTGEKVFLECVQDMDHENMFWYRQDPGLGLRLIYFSYDVKMKEKGDIPEGYSVSREKKERFSLILESASTNQTSMYLCASSLRTVYEQYFGPGTRLTVT.

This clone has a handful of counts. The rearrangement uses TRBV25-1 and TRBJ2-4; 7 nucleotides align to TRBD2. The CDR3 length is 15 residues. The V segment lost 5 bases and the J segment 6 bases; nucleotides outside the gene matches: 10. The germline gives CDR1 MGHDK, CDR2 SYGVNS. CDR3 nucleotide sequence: TGTGCCAGCAGTAAAACTGGATGGGGGGGAAACATTCAGTACTTC. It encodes CASSKTGWGGNIQYF.

The CDR3 sequence is CASSLILLAGGTYNEQFF. In DNA, the CDR3 is TGTGCCAGCAGCTTGATCCTTCTTGCGGGGGGTACATACAATGAGCAGTTCTTC. The chain uses TRBV5-6 and TRBJ2-1, with TRBD2 matching over 8 bases. J was trimmed by 4 bases and V by 1 base; bases with no gene match: 13. CDR3 length: 18 amino acids. Germline CDR1 reads SGHDT; CDR2 reads YYEEEE.

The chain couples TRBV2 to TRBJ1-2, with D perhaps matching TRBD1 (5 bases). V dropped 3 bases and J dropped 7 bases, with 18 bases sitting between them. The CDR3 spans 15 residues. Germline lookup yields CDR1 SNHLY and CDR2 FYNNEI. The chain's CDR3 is CASSERRTGPGGYTF. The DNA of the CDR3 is TGTGCCAGCAGTGAGCGGAGAACAGGCCCGGGTGGCTACACCTTC.

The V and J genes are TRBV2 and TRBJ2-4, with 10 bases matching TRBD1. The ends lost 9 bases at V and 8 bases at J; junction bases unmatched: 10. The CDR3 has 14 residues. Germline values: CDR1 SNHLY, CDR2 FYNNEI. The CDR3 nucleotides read TGTGCCAGTTGTCCAGACAGGGGGCAAGACATTCAGTACTTC. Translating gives CASCPDRGQDIQYF.

The CDR3 is CASSLQGSGFQPQHF. The CDR3 DNA reads TGTGCCAGCAGTTTACAGGGGTCCGGCTTTCAGCCCCAGCATTTT. This chain connects TRBV27 to TRBJ1-5, with a weak D call TRBD1 (6 bases). Germline CDR1 is MNHEY and CDR2 is SMNVEV (reference sequence). V was shortened by 2 bases and J by 6 bases, with 14 bases between the two germline ends. This CDR3 contains 15 residues.

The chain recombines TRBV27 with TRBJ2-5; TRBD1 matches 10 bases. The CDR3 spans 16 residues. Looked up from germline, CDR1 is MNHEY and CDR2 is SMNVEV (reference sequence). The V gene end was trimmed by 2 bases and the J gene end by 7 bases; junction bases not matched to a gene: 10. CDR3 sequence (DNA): TGTGCCAGCAGTTTAGAGGGACAGGGGTCCCGTTGGACCCAGTACTTC. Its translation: CASSLEGQGSRWTQYF.

CDR3 in DNA: TGCGCCAGCAGCCAAGAGGGACTAGCGGAGACCCAGTACTTC. This translates into CASSQEGLAETQYF. The chain carries TRBV4-1 and TRBJ2-5, with TRBD2 matching 10 bases. The germline gives CDR1 MGHRA, CDR2 YSYEKL. V dropped 0 bases and J dropped 5; count of bases not matched to a gene: 0. CDR3 length: 14 amino acids.

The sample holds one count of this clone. CDR3 loop: CASSLSGTGGHGYTF. CDR3 bases: TGTGCCAGCAGTCTCTCCGGGACGGGGGGCCATGGCTACACCTTC. The V and J genes are TRBV28 and TRBJ1-2, with D maybe TRBD1 (6 bases). CDR1 is MDHEN and CDR2 is SYDVKM in the germline V gene. Trimming cost V 5 bases and J 6 bases, with 19 bases left between them. This CDR3 comprises 15 residues.

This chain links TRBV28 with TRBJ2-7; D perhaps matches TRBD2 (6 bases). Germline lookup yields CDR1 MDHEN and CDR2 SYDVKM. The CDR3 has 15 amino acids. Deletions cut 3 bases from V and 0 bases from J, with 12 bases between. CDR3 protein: CASSFSGGASYEQYF. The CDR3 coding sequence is TGTGCCAGCAGTTTTTCAGGAGGGGCCTCCTACGAGCAGTACTTC.

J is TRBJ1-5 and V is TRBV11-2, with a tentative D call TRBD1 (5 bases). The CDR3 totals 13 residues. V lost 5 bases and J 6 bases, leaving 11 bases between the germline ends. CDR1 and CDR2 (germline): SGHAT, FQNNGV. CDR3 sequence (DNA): TGTGCCAGCAGCCCGGGGGTGGCTCAGCCCCAGCATTTT. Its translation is CASSPGVAQPQHF.

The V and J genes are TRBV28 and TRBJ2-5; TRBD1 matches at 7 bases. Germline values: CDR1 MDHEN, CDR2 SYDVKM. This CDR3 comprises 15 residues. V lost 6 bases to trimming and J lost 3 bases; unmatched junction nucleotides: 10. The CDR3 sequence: CASSPTGDGKETQYF. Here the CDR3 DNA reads TGTGCCAGCAGCCCCACAGGGGACGGAAAAGAGACCCAGTACTTC.

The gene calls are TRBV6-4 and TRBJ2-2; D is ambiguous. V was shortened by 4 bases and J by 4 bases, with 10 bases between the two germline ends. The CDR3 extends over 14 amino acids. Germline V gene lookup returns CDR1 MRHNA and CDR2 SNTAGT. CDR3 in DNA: TGTGCCAGCAGTGGAGAGGATGGCACCGGGGAGCTGTTTTTT. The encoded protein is CASSGEDGTGELFF.

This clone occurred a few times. CDR3 amino acids: CASSVGPRRWHGYTF. The CDR3 DNA reads TGTGCCAGCAGCGTAGGTCCCAGGAGGTGGCATGGCTACACCTTC. The V gene is TRBV9, the J gene TRBJ1-2; D uncertain. The V gene lost 0 bases and the J gene lost 6 bases, with 15 bases spanning the gap. The germline V gene encodes CDR1 SGDLS and CDR2 YYNGEE. The CDR3 loop spans 15 amino acids.

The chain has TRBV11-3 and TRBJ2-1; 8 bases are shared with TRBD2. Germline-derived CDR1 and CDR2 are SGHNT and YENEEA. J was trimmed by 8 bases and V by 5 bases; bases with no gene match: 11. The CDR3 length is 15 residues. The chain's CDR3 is CASSITSGSTHEQFF. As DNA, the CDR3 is TGTGCCAGCAGCATCACTAGCGGTAGTACGCATGAGCAGTTCTTC.

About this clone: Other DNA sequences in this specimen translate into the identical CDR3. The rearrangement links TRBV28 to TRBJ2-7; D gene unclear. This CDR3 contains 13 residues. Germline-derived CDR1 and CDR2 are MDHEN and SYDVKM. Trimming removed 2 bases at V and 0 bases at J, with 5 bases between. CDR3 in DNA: TGTGCCAGCAGTTTAGGCAGCTCCTACGAGCAGTACTTC. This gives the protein CASSLGSSYEQYF.

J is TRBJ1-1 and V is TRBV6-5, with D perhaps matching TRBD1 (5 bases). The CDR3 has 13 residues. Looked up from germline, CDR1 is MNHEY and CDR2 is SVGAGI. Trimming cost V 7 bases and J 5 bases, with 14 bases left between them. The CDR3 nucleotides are TGTGCCAGCACTTCCACGCGGGGGACTGAAGCTTTCTTT. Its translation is CASTSTRGTEAFF.

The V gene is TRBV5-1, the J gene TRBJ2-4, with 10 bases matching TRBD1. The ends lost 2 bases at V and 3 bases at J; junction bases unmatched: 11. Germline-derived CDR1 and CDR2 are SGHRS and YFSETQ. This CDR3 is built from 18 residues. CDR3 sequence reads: CASSFADRGWLGKNIQYF. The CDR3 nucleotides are TGCGCCAGCAGCTTTGCGGACAGGGGGTGGCTAGGCAAAAACATTCAGTACTTC. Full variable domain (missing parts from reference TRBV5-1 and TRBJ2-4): KAGVTQTPRYLIKTRGQQVTLSCSPISGHRSVSWYQQTPGQGLQFLFEYFSETQRNKGNFPGRFSGRQFSNSRSEMNVSTLELGDSALYLCASSFADRGWLGKNIQYFGAGTRLSVL.

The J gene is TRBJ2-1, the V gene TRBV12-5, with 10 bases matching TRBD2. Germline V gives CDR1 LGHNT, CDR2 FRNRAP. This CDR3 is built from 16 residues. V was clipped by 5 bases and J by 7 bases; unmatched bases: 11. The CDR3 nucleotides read TGTGCTAGTGGTCCTCCCGGACTAGCGGATATGAATGAGCAGTTCTTC. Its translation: CASGPPGLADMNEQFF.

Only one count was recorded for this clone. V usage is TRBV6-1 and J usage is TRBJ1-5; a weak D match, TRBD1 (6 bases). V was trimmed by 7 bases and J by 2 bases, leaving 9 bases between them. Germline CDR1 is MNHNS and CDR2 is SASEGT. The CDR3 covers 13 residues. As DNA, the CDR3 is TGTGCCAGCAAACCAGGGGGCAATCAGCCCCAGCATTTT. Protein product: CASKPGGNQPQHF.

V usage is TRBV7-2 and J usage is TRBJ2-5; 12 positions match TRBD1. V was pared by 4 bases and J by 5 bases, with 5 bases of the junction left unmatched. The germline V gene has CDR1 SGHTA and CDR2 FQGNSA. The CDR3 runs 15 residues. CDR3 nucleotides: TGTGCCAGCAGCTCGGGACAGGGGGCGCAGGAGACCCAGTACTTC. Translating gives CASSSGQGAQETQYF.

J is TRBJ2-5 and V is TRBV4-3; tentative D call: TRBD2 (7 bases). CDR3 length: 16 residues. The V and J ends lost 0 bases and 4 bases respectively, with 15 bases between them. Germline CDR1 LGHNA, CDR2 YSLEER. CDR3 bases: TGCGCCAGCAGCCAAGATGGAGGGGGGGCCCCAGAGACCCAGTACTTC. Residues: CASSQDGGGAPETQYF.

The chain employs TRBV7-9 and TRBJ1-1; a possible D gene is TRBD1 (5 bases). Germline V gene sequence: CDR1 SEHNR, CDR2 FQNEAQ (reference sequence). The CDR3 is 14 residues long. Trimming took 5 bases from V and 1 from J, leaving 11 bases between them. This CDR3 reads CASSPAGPNTEAFF. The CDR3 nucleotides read TGTGCCAGCAGCCCCGCGGGACCGAACACTGAAGCTTTCTTT.

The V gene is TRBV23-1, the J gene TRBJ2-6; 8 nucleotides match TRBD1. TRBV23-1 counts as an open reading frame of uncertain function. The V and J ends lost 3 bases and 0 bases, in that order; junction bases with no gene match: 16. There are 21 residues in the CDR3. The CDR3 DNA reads TGCGCCAGCAGTCACCACAAATCAGATACAGGGGGTAGCTCTGGGGCCAACGTCCTGACTTTC. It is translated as CASSHHKSDTGGSSGANVLTF.

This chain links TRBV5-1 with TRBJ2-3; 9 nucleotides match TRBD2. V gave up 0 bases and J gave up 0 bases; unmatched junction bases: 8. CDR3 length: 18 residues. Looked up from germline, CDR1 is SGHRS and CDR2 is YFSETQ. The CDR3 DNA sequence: TGCGCCAGCAGCTTGGAACCAGCGGGAGGCCTTAGCACAGATACGCAGTATTTT. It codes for CASSLEPAGGLSTDTQYF.